A selection of T cell receptor beta chains follows, all from one sample in a study of blood T cell repertoires in COVID-19. Here immunoSEQ multiplex PCR was the method, and the copy in TCRdb shows in-frame clones only, minus some. The table has around 300,000 clones, more than 75% seen once. What was sequenced was PBMCs or T cells enriched from blood (not recorded which). The receptor source for this set is a woman aged 25 to 39 who had recovered from COVID-19. Each CDR3 is given with its conserved first and last residue. The order of the fields is D gene, clone size, J gene, V gene, CDR3 length, CDR3 DNA, CDR3 protein. A D gene is named only where the DNA matches it firmly. The size entry is marked missing in some rows and otherwise reads once, few, many or a size class.

d_call: .; clone_size: .; j_call: TRBJ2-2; v_call: TRBV13; cdr3_length: 15; cdr3_nt: TGTGCCAGCAGCTTAGGGGACACAGAAACCGGGGAGCTGTTTTTT; cdr3_aa: CASSLGDTETGELFF
d_call: TRBD1; clone_size: .; j_call: TRBJ2-1; v_call: TRBV4-3; cdr3_length: 16; cdr3_nt: TGCGCCAGCAGCCAAGATGACAGGGCCGCCTACAATGAGCAGTTCTTC; cdr3_aa: CASSQDDRAAYNEQFF
d_call: .; clone_size: .; j_call: TRBJ1-1; v_call: TRBV7-9; cdr3_length: 14; cdr3_nt: TGTGCCAGCAGCTCCTCAGGGCAGGGAAAGGAAGCTTTCTTT; cdr3_aa: CASSSSGQGKEAFF
d_call: .; clone_size: .; j_call: TRBJ1-5; v_call: TRBV7-8; cdr3_length: 15; cdr3_nt: TGTGCCAGCAGCCGGACTCCCGGGAGCAATCAGCCCCAGCATTTT; cdr3_aa: CASSRTPGSNQPQHF
d_call: .; clone_size: .; j_call: TRBJ2-1; v_call: TRBV6-5; cdr3_length: 14; cdr3_nt: TGTGCCAGCAGTTACCGCGGGGATTACAATGAGCAGTTCTTC; cdr3_aa: CASSYRGDYNEQFF
d_call: TRBD1; clone_size: .; j_call: TRBJ1-2; v_call: TRBV27; cdr3_length: 13; cdr3_nt: TGTGCCAGCAGTACCACAGGGGTGGGGGGCTACACCTTC; cdr3_aa: CASSTTGVGGYTF
d_call: .; clone_size: .; j_call: TRBJ1-6; v_call: TRBV7-7; cdr3_length: 14; cdr3_nt: TGTGCTAGCAGACAGCAGGGGTATAATTCACCCCTCCACTTT; cdr3_aa: CASRQQGYNSPLHF
d_call: .; clone_size: few; j_call: TRBJ2-2; v_call: TRBV5-1; cdr3_length: 15; cdr3_nt: TGCGCCAGCGCGCGTCAGGGAGGCGACACCGGGGAGCTGTTTTTT; cdr3_aa: CASARQGGDTGELFF
d_call: TRBD2; clone_size: .; j_call: TRBJ2-1; v_call: TRBV7-8; cdr3_length: 14; cdr3_nt: TGTGCCAGCAGCTTAGTAGGGACTAGCGGGGGTGGTTTCTTC; cdr3_aa: CASSLVGTSGGGFF
d_call: .; clone_size: once; j_call: TRBJ1-5; v_call: TRBV28; cdr3_length: 13; cdr3_nt: TGTGCCAGCAGTCCTAACCCTAGGAAGCCCCAGCATTTT; cdr3_aa: CASSPNPRKPQHF
d_call: .; clone_size: .; j_call: TRBJ2-3; v_call: TRBV5-8; cdr3_length: 17; cdr3_nt: TGTGCCAGCAGCCTCCTCCCGACGGGAGCTAGCACAGATACGCAGTATTTT; cdr3_aa: CASSLLPTGASTDTQYF
d_call: TRBD1; clone_size: .; j_call: TRBJ1-1; v_call: TRBV9; cdr3_length: 14; cdr3_nt: TGTGCCAGCAGCGAGGGGGCCTGGGACACTGAAGCTTTCTTT; cdr3_aa: CASSEGAWDTEAFF
d_call: .; clone_size: .; j_call: TRBJ2-3; v_call: TRBV21-1; cdr3_length: 11; cdr3_nt: TGTGCCGAAGGGGTGCAAGATACGCAGTATTTT; cdr3_aa: CAEGVQDTQYF
d_call: .; clone_size: .; j_call: TRBJ1-5; v_call: TRBV4-2; cdr3_length: 16; cdr3_nt: TGTGCCAGCAGCCAAGAGTTGGGGGCCGGCAATCAGCCCCAGCATTTT; cdr3_aa: CASSQELGAGNQPQHF
d_call: .; clone_size: .; j_call: TRBJ2-3; v_call: TRBV5-1; cdr3_length: 16; cdr3_nt: TGCGCCAGCAGCTTGGGAGGAGGTACTAGCACAGATACGCAGTATTTT; cdr3_aa: CASSLGGGTSTDTQYF
d_call: .; clone_size: .; j_call: TRBJ1-2; v_call: TRBV27; cdr3_length: 13; cdr3_nt: TGTGCCAGCAGTTACCAGATGGACTATGGCTACACCTTC; cdr3_aa: CASSYQMDYGYTF
d_call: TRBD1; clone_size: .; j_call: TRBJ1-6; v_call: TRBV3-1/TRBV3-2; cdr3_length: 19; cdr3_nt: TGTGCCAGCAGCCAGGCATGGGGATCCGGGACAGGGGATAATTCACCCCTCCACTTT; cdr3_aa: CASSQAWGSGTGDNSPLHF
d_call: TRBD1; clone_size: .; j_call: TRBJ2-7; v_call: TRBV4-1; cdr3_length: 15; cdr3_nt: TGCGCCAGCAGCCAAGTCTGGGACAGGGTATACGAGCAGTACTTC; cdr3_aa: CASSQVWDRVYEQYF